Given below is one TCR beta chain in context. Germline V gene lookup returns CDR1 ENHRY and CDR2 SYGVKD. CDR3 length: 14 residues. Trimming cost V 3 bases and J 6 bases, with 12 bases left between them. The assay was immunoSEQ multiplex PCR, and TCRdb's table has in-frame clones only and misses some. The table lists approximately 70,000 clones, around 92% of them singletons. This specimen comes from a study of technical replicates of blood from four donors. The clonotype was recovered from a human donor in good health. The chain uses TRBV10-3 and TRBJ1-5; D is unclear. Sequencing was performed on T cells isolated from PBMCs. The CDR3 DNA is TGTGCCATCAGTGATCACGTTACGGGTCAGCCCCAGCATTTT. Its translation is CAISDHVTGQPQHF.